Given below is one T cell receptor (beta chain) in context. Its antigen is currently unknown. The CDR3 spans 15 residues. Germline loops: CDR1 SGHAT, CDR2 FQNNGV. The ends lost 5 bases at V and 1 base at J; junction bases unmatched: 6. The record originates from a study of T cell responses to AZD1222 COVID-19 vaccine. The protocol was immunoSEQ multiplex PCR, while the TCRdb copy is restricted to in-frame clones and leaves out a portion. The profile shows around 180,000 clones, 87% of them singletons. Findings and caveats of the study: Of the AZD1222 recipients, only 5 to 7 were seropositive at baseline. Possibly, clonal diversity was underestimated; donors were largely white British and included more females. Spike as a whole was targeted by vaccine-associated CD4 TCRs, dominant at 160-218 and 743-854.

This chain uses TRBV11-2 with TRBJ2-5; 8 bases align to TRBD2. The sequencing here drew on peripheral blood, taken on day 0 of MenACWY control vaccination. The sequence came from an adult in good health. The CDR3 nucleotides read TGTGCCAGCAGCCCCCTAGCGGGCCGCCAAGAGACCCAGTACTTC. Translating gives CASSPLAGRQETQYF.